These 2 T cell receptor beta chains share one sample of origin, sequenced in a study of blood T cells in healthy people across ages (dated by TCRdb to between 2015 and 2016). The library was made by 5' RACE. Instrument on record: Illumina HiSeq 2500. A second roughly 6 to 12 cycle PCR used a sample-barcoded 5' primer and a J-beta primer mix. The public reads were reanalyzed by TCRdb: fastp trimming at Q25, MiXCR alignment, in-frame beta chains only. Entries are consolidated by CDR3 protein sequence, retaining the most common genes and DNA. The sample profile shows roughly 680,000 distinct CDR3 sequences; about 50% of them were found once. Roughly 14% of the sample is held by the ten biggest clonotypes. The material sequenced was blood. Source of these receptors: a woman older than 75 in good health.

The chain combines TRBV25-1 with TRBJ1-2, with a tentative D call TRBD1 (6 bases). Germline lookup yields CDR1 MGHDK and CDR2 SYGVNS. V lost 4 bases to trimming and J lost 8 bases, with 11 bases between them. The CDR3 covers 12 residues. The CDR3 here is CASSVAGGGYTF. The DNA of the CDR3 is TGTGCCAGCAGTGTCGCCGGGGGCGGCTACACCTTC.

The V call is TRBV28, the J call TRBJ2-7; possible D gene TRBD1, 6 bases. Per the germline V gene, CDR1 is MDHEN and CDR2 is SYDVKM. This CDR3 spans 13 amino acids. The ends were cut back, 7 bases at V and 5 bases at J, with 15 bases in the middle. The DNA for the CDR3 is TGTGCCAGCAACCCCCCCAGGGGAAACGAGCAGTACTTC. It codes for CASNPPRGNEQYF.